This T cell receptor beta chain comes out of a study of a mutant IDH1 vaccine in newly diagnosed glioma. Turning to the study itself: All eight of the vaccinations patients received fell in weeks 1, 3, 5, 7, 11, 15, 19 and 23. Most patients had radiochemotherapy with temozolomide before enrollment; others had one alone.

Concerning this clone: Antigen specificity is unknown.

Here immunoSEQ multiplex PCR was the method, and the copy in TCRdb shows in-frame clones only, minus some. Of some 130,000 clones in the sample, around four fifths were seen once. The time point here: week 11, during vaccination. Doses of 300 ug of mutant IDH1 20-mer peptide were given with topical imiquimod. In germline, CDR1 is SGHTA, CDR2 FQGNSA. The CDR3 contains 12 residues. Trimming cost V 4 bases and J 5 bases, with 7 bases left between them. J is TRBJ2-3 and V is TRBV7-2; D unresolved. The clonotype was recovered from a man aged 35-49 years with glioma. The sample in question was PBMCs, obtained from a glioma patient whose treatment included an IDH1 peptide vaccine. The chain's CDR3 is CASSSGKDTQYF. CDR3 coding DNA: TGTGCCAGCAGCTCCGGCAAAGATACGCAGTATTTT.